This T cell receptor beta chain was profiled in a study of cytomegalovirus exposure and HLA in healthy donors. For the study at large: The study's early data release held approximately 91 million unique TCRs from HLA-typed donors.

With respect to this clone: Its antigen remains unknown.

13 Jbeta primers and 60 Vbeta primers were used for the PCR. Produced via immunoSEQ multiplex PCR; TCRdb's table is partial and in-frame only. The sample shows under 200,000 clones, 65% to 85% of them seen only once. Study-level results: Later analysis associated a missense DCLRE1C variant with TCR beta V- and J-gene trimming. According to an earlier analysis, most TCR beta V segments yielded productive rearrangements about 90% or about 30% of the time. Later work found that TCR association rates differed between HLA loci; DRB1 had the most and HLA-C the fewest.

What was sequenced was PBMCs. The clonotype originates from a middle-aged man in good health and CMV-seropositive.

CDR3 in DNA: TGTGCCAGCATCGGGCCGCAGGGGGGTAGAGAGAAACTGTTTTTT. Protein sequence: CASIGPQGGREKLFF. The gene calls are TRBV5-6 and TRBJ1-4; 7 bases map to TRBD1. The CDR3 runs to 15 residues. CDR1 is SGHDT and CDR2 is YYEEEE in the germline V gene. With 6 bases clipped from V and 11 bases from J, the junction kept 16 bases outside the gene matches.